This is a list of T cell receptor beta chains from one sample in a study of identical twins. Using its own MiXCR run on the 5' RACE reads, TCRdb lists one record per CDR3 protein. The table shows 570,000 or so distinct CDR3 sequences, with roughly 9.5% occurring only once. A further study also used this sample, focusing on yellow fever vaccine responses in identical twins.

Sequencing was performed on PBMCs. These receptors originate from a woman between 18 and 29 years old in good health. The CDR3 runs from the conserved cysteine through the conserved F or W. A D gene is named only where the DNA matches it firmly. A row's size may be missing; if present it is once, few, many or a size class.

D: .; V: TRBV20-1; size: few; J: TRBJ2-3; DNA: TGCAGTGCTAACCGGGCAGATACGCAGTATTTT; CDR3: CSANRADTQYF
D: .; V: TRBV5-1; size: many; J: TRBJ2-7; DNA: TGCGCCAGCAGCGACCCCCCCGGGAGCGAGTACTTC; CDR3: CASSDPPGSEYF
D: TRBD2; V: TRBV30; size: few; J: TRBJ2-3; DNA: TGTGCCTTTAGCGGGAGACGCACAGATACGCAGTATTTT; CDR3: CAFSGRRTDTQYF
D: TRBD1; V: TRBV15; size: many; J: TRBJ2-2; DNA: TGTGCCACCAGTACTCCCGGGACAGGGGAGACCGGGGAGCTGTTTTTT; CDR3: CATSTPGTGETGELFF
D: TRBD1; V: TRBV12-3/TRBV12-4; size: .; J: TRBJ1-5; DNA: TGTGCCAGCAGTTGGACAGGGGGTGCTGGCAATCAGCCCCAGCATTTT; CDR3: CASSWTGGAGNQPQHF
D: TRBD2; V: TRBV20-1; size: .; J: TRBJ2-1; DNA: TGCAGTGCTAGAGATAGGCTAGCGGGCAACAATGAGCAGTTCTTC; CDR3: CSARDRLAGNNEQFF
D: TRBD1; V: TRBV29-1; size: .; J: TRBJ2-1; DNA: TGCAGCGGGGCGGGACAGGGATTGAATGAGCAGTTCTTC; CDR3: CSGAGQGLNEQFF
D: .; V: TRBV5-1; size: .; J: TRBJ2-1; DNA: TGCGCCAGCAGCAGGGTCTCCAGCTCCTACAATGAGCAGTTCTTC; CDR3: CASSRVSSSYNEQFF
D: .; V: TRBV5-5; size: many; J: TRBJ2-5; DNA: TGTGCCAGCAGCTTGGAAGTGGGGATCCGAGAGACCCAGTACTTC; CDR3: CASSLEVGIRETQYF
D: .; V: TRBV7-9; size: few; J: TRBJ2-2; DNA: TGTGCCAGCAGCTTCTCTACGCCGGGGGAGCTGTTTTTT; CDR3: CASSFSTPGELFF
D: TRBD2; V: TRBV29-1; size: many; J: TRBJ2-2; DNA: TGCAGCGTCGGACTGGCTAGCGGCTCCACCGGGGAGCTGTTTTTT; CDR3: CSVGLASGSTGELFF
D: .; V: TRBV6-6; size: .; J: TRBJ1-5; DNA: TGTGCCAGCAGCCCCGCTGGCCCCCAGCATTTT; CDR3: CASSPAGPQHF
D: .; V: TRBV18; size: .; J: TRBJ1-1; DNA: TGTGCCAGCTCACTCAGGTCGAGTTCTGAAGCTTTCTTT; CDR3: CASSLRSSSEAFF
D: TRBD1; V: TRBV2; size: .; J: TRBJ1-2; DNA: TGTGCCAGCAGCCCACAGGGGGCGGCGGGCTACACCTTC; CDR3: CASSPQGAAGYTF
D: TRBD1; V: TRBV15; size: few; J: TRBJ2-7; DNA: TGTGCCACCAGCGGCCTAGGGACAGTCTCCTACGAGCAGTACTTC; CDR3: CATSGLGTVSYEQYF
D: .; V: TRBV4-3; size: .; J: TRBJ1-4; DNA: TGCGCCAGCAGCCGTCTAGGGACTGAAAAACTGTTTTTT; CDR3: CASSRLGTEKLFF
D: .; V: TRBV6-2/TRBV6-3; size: many; J: TRBJ2-1; DNA: TGTGCCAGCAGTAACCACAATGAGCAGTTCTTC; CDR3: CASSNHNEQFF
D: TRBD1; V: TRBV2; size: .; J: TRBJ2-1; DNA: TGTGCCAGCTGGCCGGGACAGAAGACCCCCCCTACCTACAATGAGCAGTTCTTC; CDR3: CASWPGQKTPPTYNEQFF
D: .; V: TRBV30; size: few; J: TRBJ2-7; DNA: TGTGCCTGGAGTGTACTTGGGGGTTCCTACGAGCAGTACTTC; CDR3: CAWSVLGGSYEQYF
D: TRBD2; V: TRBV7-2; size: .; J: TRBJ2-1; DNA: TGTGCCAGCAGCTCGGGACTAGCGGGAGCAGATGAGCAGTTCTTC; CDR3: CASSSGLAGADEQFF
D: TRBD1; V: TRBV24-1; size: many; J: TRBJ2-1; DNA: TGTGCCACCAGTGACCGGACAGGTTACAACAATGAGCAGTTCTTC; CDR3: CATSDRTGYNNEQFF
D: .; V: TRBV15; size: many; J: TRBJ1-6; DNA: TGTGCCACCAGCAGCTCAACGAGCTCCTATAATTCACCCCTCCACTTT; CDR3: CATSSSTSSYNSPLHF
D: .; V: TRBV2; size: few; J: TRBJ2-1; DNA: TGTGCCAGCAGTGACTGGGCTATGGGTTATGAGCAGTTCTTC; CDR3: CASSDWAMGYEQFF
D: .; V: TRBV11-3; size: many; J: TRBJ2-7; DNA: TGTGCCAGCAGCCACCAGGACAGCGCACCCTACGAGCAGTACTTC; CDR3: CASSHQDSAPYEQYF
D: .; V: TRBV7-9; size: many; J: TRBJ2-1; DNA: TGTGCCAGCAGCTTAGGTTCAGGGGTCCACAATGAGCAGTTCTTC; CDR3: CASSLGSGVHNEQFF
D: .; V: TRBV27; size: .; J: TRBJ2-3; DNA: TGTGCCAGCACCGAGAGGGGCGGCACAGATACGCAGTATTTT; CDR3: CASTERGGTDTQYF
D: .; V: TRBV6-5; size: .; J: TRBJ2-7; DNA: TGTGCCAGCAGTACCGGCAGGGGCGAGCAGTACTTC; CDR3: CASSTGRGEQYF
D: TRBD1; V: TRBV28; size: .; J: TRBJ2-7; DNA: TGTGCCAGCAGTTCTCCTACAAGAGACAGGGGGATTACCTACGAGCAGTACTTC; CDR3: CASSSPTRDRGITYEQYF
D: .; V: TRBV15; size: .; J: TRBJ2-2; DNA: TGTGCCACCAGCATCCACTGGGACCGAGAGACCGGGGAGCTGTTTTTT; CDR3: CATSIHWDRETGELFF
D: TRBD2; V: TRBV12-3/TRBV12-4; size: .; J: TRBJ2-1; DNA: TGTGCCATCAGTTTATGGGGCTCTAGCGGGGGGGCCTACAATGAGCAGTTCTTC; CDR3: CAISLWGSSGGAYNEQFF
D: TRBD2; V: TRBV18; size: .; J: TRBJ2-1; DNA: TGTGCCAGCTCACCTAAAGCGGGAAATGAGCAGTTCTTC; CDR3: CASSPKAGNEQFF
D: TRBD1; V: TRBV12-3/TRBV12-4; size: many; J: TRBJ1-2; DNA: TGTGCCAGCAGAAGACCAGGGGGCGTATATGGCTACACCTTC; CDR3: CASRRPGGVYGYTF
D: .; V: TRBV29-1; size: few; J: TRBJ2-5; DNA: TGCAGCGTTGAGGGGCCAGAAGAGACCCAGTACTTC; CDR3: CSVEGPEETQYF
D: .; V: TRBV6-5; size: few; J: TRBJ1-1; DNA: TGTGCCAGCAGTTACGCGGGCGGGATTGAAGCTTTCTTT; CDR3: CASSYAGGIEAFF
D: .; V: TRBV2; size: many; J: TRBJ2-2; DNA: TGTGCCAGCACACAGGGGAACACCGGGGAGCTGTTTTTT; CDR3: CASTQGNTGELFF
D: .; V: TRBV11-1; size: .; J: TRBJ1-1; DNA: TGTGCCAGCAGCTTCTTTCAGGGCCATCCTGAAGCTTTCTTT; CDR3: CASSFFQGHPEAFF
D: .; V: TRBV20-1; size: .; J: TRBJ2-3; DNA: TGCAGTGCCGAGCCGGGATCTAGCACAGATACGCAGTATTTT; CDR3: CSAEPGSSTDTQYF
D: .; V: TRBV5-6; size: many; J: TRBJ2-3; DNA: TGTGCCAGCGTCGCGCTGGCAGGGGATACGCAGTATTTT; CDR3: CASVALAGDTQYF
D: .; V: TRBV5-1; size: many; J: TRBJ1-1; DNA: TGCGCCAGCAGCTTGAGTAGTCCGCTGAACACTGAAGCTTTCTTT; CDR3: CASSLSSPLNTEAFF
D: .; V: TRBV14; size: many; J: TRBJ2-1; DNA: TGTGCCAGCAGCCAAGAAATGGGTCTCCCAATCAATGAGCAGTTCTTC; CDR3: CASSQEMGLPINEQFF
D: TRBD2; V: TRBV9; size: few; J: TRBJ2-7; DNA: TGTGCCAGCAGCGCCAGCGCTAGCGGGGGGGGAGCCTACGAGCAGTACTTC; CDR3: CASSASASGGGAYEQYF
D: TRBD1; V: TRBV2; size: few; J: TRBJ1-1; DNA: TGTGCCAGCAGTGAGGGACAGGGGGCAATGACTGAAGCTTTCTTT; CDR3: CASSEGQGAMTEAFF
D: .; V: TRBV4-1; size: many; J: TRBJ2-2; DNA: TGCGCCAGCAGCCAACTTCTTACCGGGGAGCTGTTTTTT; CDR3: CASSQLLTGELFF
D: .; V: TRBV20-1; size: few; J: TRBJ2-5; DNA: TGCAGTGCCCCGGGCCGGATTCCAGAGACCCAGTACTTC; CDR3: CSAPGRIPETQYF
D: TRBD2; V: TRBV7-2; size: many; J: TRBJ2-7; DNA: TGTGCCAGCAGCTTAGCGGGGAGGGCCTACGAGCAGTACTTC; CDR3: CASSLAGRAYEQYF
D: TRBD1; V: TRBV5-1; size: few; J: TRBJ1-4; DNA: TGCGCCAGCAGCCCAAAGACAGGGGATGAAAAACTGTTTTTT; CDR3: CASSPKTGDEKLFF
D: TRBD1; V: TRBV3-1; size: .; J: TRBJ2-5; DNA: TGTGCCAGCAGCCAAAGAGGGGGCCCAGAGACCCAGTACTTC; CDR3: CASSQRGGPETQYF
D: TRBD2; V: TRBV4-1; size: many; J: TRBJ2-7; DNA: TGTGCCAGCAGTCAAGGACTAGCGGGGACCTACGAGCAGTACTTC; CDR3: CASSQGLAGTYEQYF
D: TRBD2; V: TRBV9; size: .; J: TRBJ2-2; DNA: TGTGCCAGCAGCGTAACTTCGACTAGCGGGGGCGGGGAGCTGTTTTTT; CDR3: CASSVTSTSGGGELFF